Listed here is a single T cell receptor beta chain. What it binds is unknown. These data belong to a study of OX40 agonist ivuxolimab in advanced cancers. Study information: Dose-escalation patients suffered from hepatocellular carcinoma, melanoma, renal cell or head and neck cancer. Antecedent anti-PD-1, anti-PD-L1 or anti-CTLA-4 therapy was permissible, with approximately 44% having received some.

The CDR3 length is 15 residues. Germline CDR1 reads LNHDA; CDR2 reads SQIVND (reference sequence). With 6 bases removed from V and 0 bases from J, the gap between germline ends came to 11 bases. Study-wide results and caveats: Averaging showed that CD8+ T cells had more expanded clones than CD4+ did. Patients who responded partially at 0.1-3.0 mg/kg showed clonal expansion ranking among the lowest.

Libraries were prepared by immunoSEQ multiplex PCR; TCRdb keeps only in-frame clonotypes and omits some of them. The table includes some 59,000 clones, 65% to 90% detected once. V usage is TRBV19 and J usage is TRBJ2-2; D uncertain. The clonotype originates from an adult with an advanced solid tumor such as melanoma, head and neck, liver or kidney cancer. Sample: CD4+ or CD8+ T cells sorted from blood, taken in a trial of the OX40 agonist ivuxolimab. The CDR3 protein is CASRQQTSNTGELFF. For the CDR3, the DNA is TGTGCCAGTAGGCAGCAAACTTCGAACACCGGGGAGCTGTTTTTT.